The next 10 T cell receptor beta chains were all read from a single sample in a study of regulatory T cells in long-lasting Graves disease. Time point given: persistent/refractory GD, antithyroid drugs over 5 years with positive TRAb. Researchers made the TCR library from RNA that was extracted from PBMCs. Building the TCR beta libraries relied on iRepertoire HTBI primers, and CDR3 regions underwent Arm-PCR. MiXCR, run by TCRdb on the multiplex PCR reads, gives a single entry per CDR3 protein. The data hold 650,000 to 850,000 distinct CDR3 sequences, with 25% to 30% observed a single time. Sample: peripheral blood mononuclear cells (PBMCs), taken when the disease was refractory, from a patient treated with antithyroid drugs. The receptors derive from a female donor with Graves disease.

This clonotype was seen a few times. The chain combines TRBV11-3 with TRBJ2-5, with 13 bases that match TRBD2. CDR1 SGHNT and CDR2 YENEEA come from the germline V gene. Trimming cost V 4 bases and J 5 bases; bases outside gene matches: 10. The CDR3 totals 17 residues. CDR3 bases: TGTGCCAGCAGCTCCCACCGACTAGCGGGAGGACAGGAGACCCAGTACTTC. This codes for CASSSHRLAGGQETQYF.

The genes are TRBV10-1 and TRBJ1-4; perhaps TRBD1 as D (5 bases). Germline V CDR1 and CDR2: WNHNN, SYGVQD (reference sequence). There are 16 residues in the CDR3. V lost 0 bases and J lost 5, with 13 bases in between. The CDR3 spells CASSESRPQGNEKLFF. CDR3 coding DNA: TGCGCCAGCAGTGAGTCGCGGCCTCAGGGAAATGAAAAACTGTTTTTT.

This rearrangement joins TRBV29-1 to TRBJ1-2; TRBD1 aligns across 7 bases. The CDR3 has 12 amino acids. Germline lookup yields CDR1 SQVTM and CDR2 ANQGSEA. Germline trimming cut 2 bases from V and 7 bases from J; bases unmatched to any gene: 4. The CDR3 bases are TGCAGCGTTGAAAGGACAGGCCCTGGCTACACCTTC. Its protein is CSVERTGPGYTF.

This clonotype has only a few counts. The V and J genes are TRBV15 and TRBJ1-3; no clear D gene. The CDR3 consists of 13 residues. V lost 0 bases and J 8 bases, leaving 8 bases between the germline ends. Germline loops: CDR1 LNHNV, CDR2 YYDKDF (reference sequence). CDR3 bases: TGTGCCACCAGCAGAGATCCCGCGGACACCATATATTTT. Its translation: CATSRDPADTIYF.

This clonotype appeared a few times. The conserved closing phenylalanine or tryptophan is absent in this CDR3, likely reflecting a read error. The CDR3 DNA follows: TGTGCCAGCAGCCCCACAGTGGTCACTGAAGCTTTCCTT. Protein product: CASSPTVVTEAFL. The chain combines TRBV7-3 with TRBJ1-1; D uncertain. Trimming removed 5 bases from V and 4 bases from J, with 11 bases in between. Looked up from germline, CDR1 is SGHTA and CDR2 is FQGTGA. The CDR3 consists of 13 residues.

This chain links TRBV6-2 or TRBV6-3 with TRBJ1-1; weak D call: TRBD1 (5 bases). With 4 bases removed from V and 11 bases from J, the gap between germline ends came to 23 bases. This CDR3 comprises 15 residues. Germline assignment: CDR1 MNHEY and CDR2 SVGEGT. In nucleotides, the CDR3 is TGTGCCAGCAGTTCCACGGGGGGGGGGGAGTTATCGGCTTTCTTT. Its protein is CASSSTGGGELSAFF.

This chain links TRBV27 with TRBJ1-6; TRBD1 is a possible D gene (6 bases). Looked up from germline, CDR1 is MNHEY and CDR2 is SMNVEV (reference sequence). This CDR3 spans 16 amino acids. V was cut by 3 bases and J by 0 bases, with 9 bases left in between. The CDR3 loop is CASSFTQGSYNSPLHF. The CDR3 coding sequence is TGTGCCAGCAGTTTCACACAGGGCTCCTATAATTCACCCCTCCACTTT.

The V and J genes are TRBV13 and TRBJ1-1, with TRBD1 as a possible D gene (6 bases). The V gene's germline CDR1 is PRHDT and CDR2 FYEKMQ (reference sequence). The CDR3 runs 16 residues. V lost 5 bases and J lost 4, with 20 bases in between. The CDR3 DNA sequence: TGTGCCAGCAGCGGCCGGACAGAGGAATCGCCCACTGAAGCTTTCTTT. The encoded protein is CASSGRTEESPTEAFF.

This clonotype was detected a few times. J is TRBJ2-7 and V is TRBV2; 11 bases are shared with TRBD1. Germline assignment: CDR1 SNHLY and CDR2 FYNNEI. V lost 6 bases, J lost 4 bases, and 5 bases stayed unmatched. This CDR3 comprises 14 residues. CDR3 amino acids: CASRRDRGTYEQYF. CDR3 in DNA: TGTGCCAGCAGGAGGGACAGGGGGACTTACGAGCAGTACTTC.

CDR3 sequence reads: CASSLEGGIYGYTF. Here the CDR3 DNA reads TGTGCCAGCAGCTTAGAAGGCGGTATCTATGGCTACACCTTC. The genes are TRBV11-2 and TRBJ1-2, with D unclear. Per germline, CDR1 SGHAT and CDR2 FQNNGV. The CDR3 has 14 amino acids. V dropped 0 bases and J dropped 4 bases, with 9 bases sitting between them.